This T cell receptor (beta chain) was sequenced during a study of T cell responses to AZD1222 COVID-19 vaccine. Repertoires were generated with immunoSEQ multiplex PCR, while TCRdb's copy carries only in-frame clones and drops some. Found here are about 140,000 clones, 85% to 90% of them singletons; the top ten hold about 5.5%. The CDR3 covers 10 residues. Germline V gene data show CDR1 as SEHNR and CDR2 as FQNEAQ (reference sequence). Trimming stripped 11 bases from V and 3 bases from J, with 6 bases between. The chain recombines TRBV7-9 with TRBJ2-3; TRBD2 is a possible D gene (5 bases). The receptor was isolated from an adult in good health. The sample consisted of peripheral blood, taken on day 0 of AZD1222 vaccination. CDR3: CAGRTDTQYF. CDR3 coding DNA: TGTGCCGGGAGAACAGATACGCAGTATTTT.